A selection of T cell receptor beta chains follows, all from one sample in a study of blood T cell repertoires in COVID-19. The table came from immunoSEQ multiplex PCR; TCRdb's copy has only in-frame clones and leaves some out. Found here are over 130,000 clones, approximately 83% of them singletons; the top ten hold approximately 3.9%. The specimen sequenced was peripheral blood. These receptors originate from an older woman with acute or convalescent COVID-19. Both conserved end residues are part of each CDR3. The D gene is left open where the match is weak.

D gene,V gene,J gene,CDR3 protein
TRBD2,TRBV18,TRBJ2-3,CASSPGAGGRNTQYF
NA,TRBV5-5,TRBJ1-4,CASSLLIGGREKLFF
NA,TRBV30,TRBJ2-3,CAWSVLGDTQYF
NA,TRBV30,TRBJ1-4,CAWSGLSYPGTTNEKLFF
TRBD1,TRBV3-1/TRBV3-2,TRBJ2-7,CASSTGTASYEQYF
NA,TRBV3-1/TRBV3-2,TRBJ1-1,CASSQVGGLPPQF
TRBD2,TRBV5-1,TRBJ2-1,CASSSLAGGSSYNEQFF
TRBD1,TRBV11-3,TRBJ1-2,CASSPGQNVYGYTF
TRBD2,TRBV4-3,TRBJ2-5,CASSSLAGDVETQYF
NA,TRBV30,TRBJ2-4,CAWSVHGLIAKNIQYF
TRBD2,TRBV5-4,TRBJ2-2,CASSGRGNPTGELFF
NA,TRBV6-5,TRBJ1-5,CASRRTAELAQHF
NA,TRBV28,TRBJ1-1,CASSRMGQLNTEAFF
NA,TRBV27,TRBJ1-4,CASSFDRRSTNEKLFF
TRBD2,TRBV7-9,TRBJ2-1,CASSSGLAGTDEQFF
NA,TRBV11-1,TRBJ2-5,CASSPWGGTQETQYF
NA,TRBV20-1,TRBJ1-4,CSRQMNEKLFF
NA,TRBV7-6,TRBJ2-1,CASTPLGTYNEQFF
TRBD2,TRBV5-1,TRBJ2-3,CASSLATGTTRTDTQYF
TRBD1,TRBV7-9,TRBJ1-2,CASSLGTGALGVDGYTF
NA,TRBV19,TRBJ1-5,CASSTYRLDSDQPQHF
NA,TRBV9,TRBJ2-3,CASSVASMRDTQYF
NA,TRBV30,TRBJ2-7,CAWSGVGGEQYF
NA,TRBV3-1/TRBV3-2,TRBJ1-6,CASSQAPVRNSPLHF
TRBD1,TRBV9,TRBJ1-4,CASSVGARDRGEKLFF
NA,TRBV29-1,TRBJ2-7,CSVEAPARGLGEQYF
TRBD2,TRBV3-1/TRBV3-2,TRBJ2-3,CASSQEREGLDTQYF
TRBD2,TRBV10-3,TRBJ2-1,CAISEAGTSAPEQFF
NA,TRBV28,TRBJ2-7,CASSSPREARGQYF
NA,TRBV11-3,TRBJ2-7,CASSPGGEQYF
NA,TRBV6-1,TRBJ1-2,CASSEAAGQFLYGYTF
NA,TRBV6-6,TRBJ2-1,CASSRTDSYYLDNEQFF
NA,TRBV6-2/TRBV6-3,TRBJ2-7,CASSLLAAVSYEQYF
TRBD2,TRBV9,TRBJ2-5,CASSVALAGSQETQYF
TRBD1,TRBV9,TRBJ1-5,CASSPRSPWTGNNQPQHF
NA,TRBV11-2,TRBJ1-6,CASSLQGPLYNSPLHF
NA,TRBV2,TRBJ1-1,CASSVDRGTEAFF
NA,TRBV6-5,TRBJ2-1,CASSRQGGSYNEQFF
NA,TRBV3-1/TRBV3-2,TRBJ1-1,CASSQQGFSAEAFF
NA,TRBV11-3,TRBJ2-3,CASSFGRSTDTQYF
TRBD2,TRBV7-9,TRBJ2-1,CASSLGTSAGGEQFF
NA,TRBV27,TRBJ1-1,CASRGTGNTEAFF
NA,TRBV29-1,TRBJ1-6,CSVAETSYNSPLHF
NA,TRBV5-4,TRBJ2-7,CASSWDFSYEQYF
TRBD2,TRBV14,TRBJ2-7,CASSPPGTSGIEQYF
TRBD1,TRBV5-1,TRBJ2-1,CASSQHGFGTGVDNEQFF
TRBD1,TRBV5-4,TRBJ1-2,CASSSQGAGYGYTF
NA,TRBV24-1,TRBJ2-7,CATSDSRAPGLKIYEQYF